These T cell receptor beta chains were read from a single sample in a study of T cell changes during pregnancy in multiple sclerosis. The data were produced by immunoSEQ multiplex PCR, yet TCRdb's version contains in-frame clones alone and is incomplete. Of some 58,000 clones in the sample, around 96% were seen once. Sequencing was performed on CD8+ T cells from peripheral blood mononuclear cells, taken after pregnancy. These receptors all come from a female donor with multiple sclerosis, enrolled in a pregnancy study. The CDR3 runs from the conserved cysteine through the conserved F or W. D genes are given only for firm matches. Part of the rows lack a size; the others show once, few, many or a class for expanded clones.

j_call clone_size d_call v_call cdr3_length cdr3_nt cdr3_aa
TRBJ1-4 - TRBD1 TRBV19 12 TGTGCCAGTCGCACAGGGGGTGAAAAACTGTTTTTT CASRTGGEKLFF
TRBJ2-7 - TRBD2 TRBV19 14 TGTGCCAGTAGTATCGGACTAGGGGCCTACGAGCAGTACTTC CASSIGLGAYEQYF
TRBJ1-5 - - TRBV6-6 15 TGTGCCAGCAGTCCCAACAGGGTAGCAAATCAGCCCCAGCATTTT CASSPNRVANQPQHF
TRBJ2-1 - - TRBV27 13 TGTGCCAGCAGTCGCGGGACTCCCAATGAGCAGTTCTTC CASSRGTPNEQFF
TRBJ2-1 - TRBD1 TRBV27 13 TGTGCCAGCAGGACAGGGGGTTACAATGAGCAGTTCTTC CASRTGGYNEQFF
TRBJ2-7 once TRBD1 TRBV28 14 TGTGCCAGCAGGACGACAGGGGGCGCCTACGAGCAGTACTTC CASRTTGGAYEQYF
TRBJ2-1 - - TRBV6-6 12 TGTGCCAGCACAAAGGGGCTCAATGAGCAGTTCTTC CASTKGLNEQFF
TRBJ2-3 - - TRBV15 13 TGTGCCACCAGCAGAGATTTATTAGATACGCAGTATTTT CATSRDLLDTQYF
TRBJ2-7 - TRBD2 TRBV5-1 13 TGCGCCAGCAGCTCGAGCGGGACCTACGAGCAGTACTTC CASSSSGTYEQYF
TRBJ2-7 once TRBD2 TRBV25-1 17 TGTGCCAGCACCTCGACCGTGACTAGCGGGAATACCTACGAGCAGTACTTC CASTSTVTSGNTYEQYF
TRBJ2-1 - - TRBV11-3 14 TGTGCCAGCAGCCTCCGGAGTTCTTTCGATGAGCAGTTCTTC CASSLRSSFDEQFF
TRBJ2-7 once TRBD2 TRBV4-1 14 TGCGCCAGCAGCCAAGATGGCGGGGGGCACGAGCAGTACTTC CASSQDGGGHEQYF
TRBJ1-3 - - TRBV7-2 15 TGTGCCAGCAGCTTCGACTCCCGTGGCGGAAACACCATATATTTT CASSFDSRGGNTIYF
TRBJ1-5 - - TRBV27 13 TGTGCCAGCAGTTTATCCGGTCATCAGCCCCAGCATTTT CASSLSGHQPQHF
TRBJ2-7 - TRBD1 TRBV2 13 TGTGCCAGCAGTTGGACAGGGGACCACGAGCAGTACTTC CASSWTGDHEQYF
TRBJ2-1 - TRBD1 TRBV28 15 TGTGCCAGCAGTTCGGTAGCGCTAGGGGGCGATGAGCAGTTCTTC CASSSVALGGDEQFF
TRBJ2-1 - - TRBV19 13 TGTGCCAGTAGTCATCCAGGGTTAAATGAGCAGTTCTTC CASSHPGLNEQFF
TRBJ2-5 - TRBD1 TRBV25-1 16 TGTGCCAGCAGTGAATACGACAGGGGGGGACTGGAGACCCAGTACTTC CASSEYDRGGLETQYF
TRBJ2-7 once TRBD2 TRBV5-1 14 TGCGCCAGCAGCTTGGGACTAGCGGATTACGAGCAGTACTTC CASSLGLADYEQYF
TRBJ2-5 - - TRBV10-3 13 TGTGCCATCAATCGGGACACTGAAGAGACCCAGTACTTC CAINRDTEETQYF
TRBJ2-7 - TRBD1 TRBV7-9 13 TGTGCCAGCAGCTTTGGACAGGCCTACGAGCAGTACTTC CASSFGQAYEQYF
TRBJ1-1 few - TRBV13 15 TGTGCCAGCAGCCCATGGGCCTCAATGAACACTGAAGCTTTCTTT CASSPWASMNTEAFF
TRBJ2-7 - TRBD2 TRBV7-8 16 TGTGCCAGCAGCTTAGTCCTAGCGGGAGACTCCTACGAGCAGTACTTC CASSLVLAGDSYEQYF
TRBJ1-2 - TRBD1 TRBV7-9 16 TGTGCCAGCAGCCCGGGACAGGGAGGAGGGAACTATGGCTACACCTTC CASSPGQGGGNYGYTF
TRBJ2-1 once - TRBV10-3 15 TGTGCCATTTCCCTAGAGGGGGAACAGCACAATGAGCAGTTCTTC CAISLEGEQHNEQFF
TRBJ2-5 - - TRBV2 13 TGTGCCAGCAAAGGCCTTCTCGGGGAGACCCAGTACTTC CASKGLLGETQYF
TRBJ1-1 few - TRBV11-1 12 TGTGCCAGCAGCCCAGGGTTTGCTGAAGCTTTCTTT CASSPGFAEAFF
TRBJ2-5 few TRBD2 TRBV14 17 TGTGCCAGCAGCCTTTACGGACTAGCGGGAGGAGGTGAGACCCAGTACTTC CASSLYGLAGGGETQYF
TRBJ2-7 - - TRBV27 13 TGTGCCAGCAGTTTACAGGGGCAACACGAGCAGTACTTC CASSLQGQHEQYF
TRBJ2-3 once TRBD1 TRBV5-4 14 TGTGCCAGCAGCTTACAGGGGGCAGCAGATACGCAGTATTTT CASSLQGAADTQYF
TRBJ1-4 - TRBD1 TRBV4-3 20 TGCGCCAGCAGCCAAGCGTTTGCGACAGGGGGCGAGGGAACTAATGAAAAACTGTTTTTT CASSQAFATGGEGTNEKLFF
TRBJ1-5 - - TRBV27 16 TGTGCCAGCAGTTTACACCCGGCAGGGGTTGGTCAGCCCCAGCATTTT CASSLHPAGVGQPQHF
TRBJ2-1 - TRBD1 TRBV29-1 16 TGCAGCGGACAGGGACAGGCGGCAGTGTCCTACAATGAGCAGTTCTTC CSGQGQAAVSYNEQFF
TRBJ2-5 - - TRBV2 10 TGTGCCAGCAGTGGGAGGACCGAGTACTTC CASSGRTEYF
TRBJ1-1 - - TRBV28 15 TGTGCCAGCAGTTTATCATTTGGGGGCGGGACTGAAGCTTTCTTT CASSLSFGGGTEAFF
TRBJ2-1 - - TRBV11-1 14 TGTGCCAGCAGCCTTTTTCCGGGGTACAATGAGCAGTTCTTC CASSLFPGYNEQFF
TRBJ2-1 - TRBD2 TRBV19 15 TGTGCCAGTAGTATGGGGACTAGCTCCTACAATGAGCAGTTCTTC CASSMGTSSYNEQFF
TRBJ2-3 - - TRBV21-1 14 TGTGCCAGCAGCAAAAGGGTCTTGCGGGAGAGGCAGTATTTT CASSKRVLRERQYF
TRBJ2-3 - - TRBV7-9 15 TGTGCCAGCAGCTTAGTTATTGGAGAGACAGATACGCAGTATTTT CASSLVIGETDTQYF
TRBJ2-1 - TRBD2 TRBV4-3 17 TGCGCCAGCAGCCAAGATACCTTAGCGGGAGGGTGGAATGAGCAGTTCTTC CASSQDTLAGGWNEQFF
TRBJ2-3 - TRBD1 TRBV7-9 16 TGTGCCAGCAGCTCGGGGACAGGGGGCCCCACAGATACGCAGTATTTT CASSSGTGGPTDTQYF
TRBJ2-7 - TRBD2 TRBV27 13 TGTGCCAGCAGCCCCGGGACTAACTACGAGCAGTACTTC CASSPGTNYEQYF
TRBJ1-1 - - TRBV30 11 TGTGCCTGGAGAGTAGCGTCTGAAGCTTTCTTT CAWRVASEAFF
TRBJ2-6 once - TRBV27 14 TGTGCCAGCAGCCCATTTTCTGGGGCCAACGTCCTGACTTTC CASSPFSGANVLTF
TRBJ1-4 - - TRBV4-3 11 TGCGCCAGCAGCCAAGCACAGCAACTGTTTTTT CASSQAQQLFF
TRBJ2-7 - - TRBV27 14 TGTGCCAGCAGCCTCCGGGGTCCAAATTACGAGCAGTACTTC CASSLRGPNYEQYF
TRBJ2-3 - TRBD2 TRBV27 15 TGTGCCAGCCAGACCGGGACTAGCGTCACAGATACGCAGTATTTT CASQTGTSVTDTQYF
TRBJ2-7 - - TRBV9 12 TGTGCCAGCAGCCTATCTAGCAGCGAGCAGTACTTC CASSLSSSEQYF
TRBJ2-6 - - TRBV15 17 TGTGCCACCAGCAGAGGCAGGGCCGAATCTGGGGCCAACGTCCTGACTTTC CATSRGRAESGANVLTF
TRBJ1-2 - - TRBV4-2 15 TGTGCCAGCAGCCAAGATCGGGCCAGGGTTAATGGCTACACCTTC CASSQDRARVNGYTF
TRBJ2-3 - TRBD2 TRBV7-8 14 TGTGCCAGCAGCTTGGGACTATTCCCAGATACGCAGTATTTT CASSLGLFPDTQYF
TRBJ2-7 - TRBD1 TRBV30 15 TGTGCCTGGAGTGGGGGGACAGGGAGCTCCTACGAGCAGTACTTC CAWSGGTGSSYEQYF
TRBJ2-7 - TRBD2 TRBV14 14 TGTGCCAGTTCAGCTTCGGGACTACCGTACGAGCAGTACTTC CASSASGLPYEQYF
TRBJ1-1 - - TRBV4-1 14 TGCGCCAGCAGCGAAGAACAGGGTTGGACTGAAGCTTTCTTT CASSEEQGWTEAFF